The TCR beta chain under discussion was sequenced for a study of tumor-infiltrating lymphocytes in glioblastoma multiforme. Study outcomes and limitations: T cells were not sorted into functional subsets. Clone frequencies may be distorted by unequal TCR transcripts per cell.

TCR beta libraries were built from RNA through three nested multiplex PCR rounds using modified ARM-PCR. TCRdb re-analysed the multiplex PCR reads in MiXCR, keeping a single row per CDR3 protein. The data contain 25,000 to 35,000 distinct CDR3 sequences, more than 55% of them singletons. Germline V gene sequence: CDR1 DFQATT, CDR2 SNEGSKA (reference sequence). The CDR3 contains 14 residues. Trimming stripped 0 bases from V and 12 bases from J, with 18 bases between. Note on this clonotype: Its antigen is unidentified.

This clonotype originated in a male donor with glioblastoma. The material sequenced was brain tumor tissue. The gene calls are TRBV20-1 and TRBJ2-1; the D gene is possibly TRBD2 (5 bases). CDR3 in amino acids: CSARDEAGLYGQFF. The CDR3 coding sequence is TGCAGTGCTAGAGATGAGGCAGGACTCTATGGGCAGTTCTTC.